These 26 T cell receptor beta chains share one sample of origin, sequenced in a study of Tregs in tolerant kidney transplant recipients (dated by TCRdb to the late 2010s). These receptors lack a known antigen. Library method: the immunoSEQ multiplex PCR assay. Not all clones reach the TCRdb copy of this immuneACCESS table, which keeps in-frame sequences only. Checked studies attribute under half of the gap to unresolved V genes and leave the rest unexplained. The sample records roughly 20,000 clones, just over 65% of which are singletons. The ten largest clones capture 3% to 3.5% of the sample. The specimen was Tregs from blood cultured with allogeneic cells. These receptor sequences come from a human donor in good health.

DNA of the CDR3: TGCGCCAGCAGACTTTCAGGACAGGGTAACAATGAGCAGTTCTTC. Its translation is CASRLSGQGNNEQFF. The rearrangement uses TRBV5-1 and TRBJ2-1, with 8 bases lining up with TRBD1. Germline-derived CDR1 and CDR2 are SGHRS and YFSETQ. Trimming at V came to 5 bases and at J to 5 bases, leaving 9 bases not matched to a gene. The CDR3 length is 15 residues.

The chain carries TRBV9 and TRBJ2-5; 10 nucleotides align to TRBD1. In germline, CDR1 is SGDLS, CDR2 YYNGEE. This CDR3 has 18 residues. V shed 0 bases, J shed 5 bases, and the junction held 13 bases outside the gene matches. This CDR3 reads CASSVGARDRGPSETQYF. CDR3 sequence (DNA): TGTGCCAGCAGCGTAGGGGCAAGAGACAGGGGGCCTAGCGAGACCCAGTACTTC.

The table lists this clone with a few counts. This chain's CDR3 is CASSLAGRRETQYF. The CDR3 coding sequence is TGTGCCAGCAGCTTGGCGGGTCGAAGAGAGACCCAGTACTTC. This rearrangement joins TRBV5-4 to TRBJ2-5, with D hard to call. The germline gives CDR1 SGHNT, CDR2 YYREEE (reference sequence). Deletions cut 0 bases from V and 4 bases from J, with 10 bases between. This CDR3 is 14 amino acids long. The full variable domain, with the rest looked up from reference TRBV5-4 and TRBJ2-5, is ETGVTQSPTHLIKTRGQQVTLRCSSQSGHNTVSWYQQALGQGPQFIFQYYREEENGRGNFPPRFSGLQFPNYSSELNVNALELDDSALYLCASSLAGRRETQYFGPGTRLLVL.

J is TRBJ2-5 and V is TRBV7-6, with 8 bases identical to TRBD2. Trimming cost V 5 bases and J 4 bases; bases outside gene matches: 9. From germline, CDR1 is SGHVS and CDR2 FNYEAQ. This CDR3 has 15 amino acids. The CDR3 loop is CASSAGRGGAETQYF. The CDR3, as DNA: TGTGCCAGCAGCGCCGGGAGGGGTGGTGCAGAGACCCAGTACTTC.

The J gene is TRBJ2-5, the V gene TRBV7-3, with 9 bases lining up with TRBD2. Germline CDR1 reads SGHTA; CDR2 reads FQGTGA. V lost 5 bases and J lost 7; bases outside the gene matches: 11. CDR3 size: 15 residues. Here the CDR3 DNA reads TGTGCCAGCAGCCCGAGCGGGGGGACCGGGGGGACCCAGTACTTC. Protein sequence: CASSPSGGTGGTQYF.

The chain joins TRBV5-1 to TRBJ1-2; TRBD1 matches at 9 bases. The CDR3 contains 16 residues. V dropped 4 bases and J dropped 1; count of bases not matched to a gene: 8. Looked up from germline, CDR1 is SGHRS and CDR2 is YFSETQ. CDR3 DNA sequence: TGCGCCAGCAGCCCAGACAGGGGGTATGGTAACTATGGCTACACCTTC. It encodes CASSPDRGYGNYGYTF.

The chain couples TRBV7-9 to TRBJ2-7, with a tentative D call TRBD1 (6 bases). The CDR3 covers 13 residues. V shed 6 bases and J shed 4 bases, with 13 bases lying between them. Germline CDR1 and CDR2: SEHNR and FQNEAQ (reference sequence). The CDR3 reads CASSLQGTYEQYF. The CDR3, as DNA: TGTGCCAGCAGTCTACAGGGTACATACGAGCAGTACTTC. Full variable domain (rest looked up from reference TRBV7-9 and TRBJ2-7): DTGVSQNPRHKITKRGQNVTFRCDPISEHNRLYWYRQTLGQGPEFLTYFQNEAQLEKSRLLSDRFSAERPKGSFSTLEIQRTEQGDSAMYLCASSLQGTYEQYFGPGTRLTVT.

The chain is built from TRBV7-3 and TRBJ2-7; D call uncertain. CDR3 size: 12 residues. Trimming removed 0 bases from V and 3 bases from J, with 3 bases in between. In germline, CDR1 is SGHTA, CDR2 FQGTGA. CDR3 in DNA: TGTGCCAGCAGCTTAACCGGCTACGAGCAGTACTTC. Amino acid sequence: CASSLTGYEQYF.

This sequence joins TRBV11-2 and TRBJ2-5; 7 nucleotides line up with TRBD2. The CDR3 totals 16 residues. Looked up from germline, CDR1 is SGHAT and CDR2 is FQNNGV. The ends lost 2 bases at V and 4 bases at J; junction bases unmatched: 10. The CDR3 nucleotides are TGTGCCAGCAGCTTATTGGGAGGGCCTGGACGAGAGACCCAGTACTTC. Protein sequence: CASSLLGGPGRETQYF.

V gene TRBV7-9 combines with J gene TRBJ2-7; 8 bases are a match to TRBD2. This CDR3 has 16 amino acids. With V trimmed by 4 bases and J by 2 bases, 10 bases remained unmatched. CDR1 SEHNR and CDR2 FQNEAQ come from the germline V gene (reference sequence). CDR3 loop: CASSSPGRGGAYEQYF. CDR3 in DNA: TGTGCCAGCAGCTCCCCCGGTCGGGGGGGGGCCTACGAGCAGTACTTC.

V is TRBV5-1 and J is TRBJ1-1, with D maybe TRBD1 (5 bases). Germline V gives CDR1 SGHRS, CDR2 YFSETQ. Trimming stripped 4 bases from V and 0 bases from J, with 10 bases between. The length of the CDR3 is 14 residues. CDR3 DNA sequence: TGCGCCAGCAGCCGTCAGGGACTGAACACTGAAGCTTTCTTT. Translated, it gives CASSRQGLNTEAFF. Using reference TRBV5-1 and TRBJ1-1 for the parts outside the CDR3, the full variable domain is KAGVTQTPRYLIKTRGQQVTLSCSPISGHRSVSWYQQTPGQGLQFLFEYFSETQRNKGNFPGRFSGRQFSNSRSEMNVSTLELGDSALYLCASSRQGLNTEAFFGQGTRLTVV.

The chain has TRBV6-6 and TRBJ1-1, with 7 bases matching TRBD1. Germline V CDR1 and CDR2: MNHNY, SVGAGI (reference sequence). The CDR3 is 14 residues long. The V and J ends lost 6 bases and 1 base, in that order; junction bases with no gene match: 5. CDR3 nucleotide sequence: TGTGCCAGCAGCTATAGACAGGGGAACACTGAAGCTTTCTTT. Protein product: CASSYRQGNTEAFF.

The chain joins TRBV25-1 to TRBJ2-7; TRBD1 agrees at 9 bases. The CDR3 spans 14 residues. With V trimmed by 6 bases and J by 6 bases, 9 bases remained unmatched. Germline V CDR1 and CDR2: MGHDK, SYGVNS. The CDR3 reads CASSPPGQGSEQYF. In DNA form, the CDR3 reads TGTGCCAGCAGCCCCCCGGGACAGGGTTCCGAGCAGTACTTC.

The chain has TRBV27 and TRBJ2-2, with a weak D call TRBD1 (5 bases). The CDR3 is made up of 15 amino acids. V lost 3 bases and J 3 bases, leaving 11 bases between the germline ends. Germline values: CDR1 MNHEY, CDR2 SMNVEV (reference sequence). CDR3 nucleotides: TGTGCCAGCAGTTTCATGCAGGGCCACACCGGGGAGCTGTTTTTT. Its translation: CASSFMQGHTGELFF.

The rearrangement uses TRBV5-4 and TRBJ2-2; weak D call: TRBD1 (5 bases). Deletions cut 1 base from V and 7 bases from J, with 14 bases between. The CDR3 consists of 15 residues. Germline CDR1 SGHNT, CDR2 YYREEE (reference sequence). The CDR3: CASSLPRGRIGELFF. The CDR3, as DNA: TGTGCCAGCAGCTTGCCAAGGGGCCGGATCGGGGAGCTGTTTTTT.

The chain carries TRBV27 and TRBJ1-1; 8 nucleotides agree with TRBD1. V was clipped by 7 bases and J by 4 bases; unmatched bases: 11. Germline V lookup: CDR1 MNHEY, CDR2 SMNVEV (reference sequence). This CDR3 spans 15 amino acids. The CDR3 sequence: CASTRTGWIGTEAFF. The CDR3 region has the DNA TGTGCCAGCACCCGGACAGGGTGGATAGGCACTGAAGCTTTCTTT.

This sequence joins TRBV5-6 and TRBJ1-5; 7 nucleotides agree with TRBD1. CDR3 length: 16 amino acids. V dropped 4 bases and J dropped 2; count of bases not matched to a gene: 9. Germline V gives CDR1 SGHDT, CDR2 YYEEEE. Written as DNA, the CDR3 is TGTGCCAGCAGCGAACGAACAGGGGCGCGCAATCAGCCCCAGCATTTT. Amino acid sequence: CASSERTGARNQPQHF.

This clone came up once. This chain uses TRBV5-4 with TRBJ2-4; the D gene is possibly TRBD1 (5 bases). The CDR3 covers 14 residues. Trimming took 9 bases from V and 7 from J, leaving 20 bases between them. Germline-derived CDR1 and CDR2 are SGHNT and YYREEE (reference sequence). The CDR3 here is CATTSAGKGNIQYF. The CDR3 DNA sequence: TGTGCCACCACTTCCGCAGGGAAAGGTAACATTCAGTACTTC.

The V gene is TRBV6-1, the J gene TRBJ2-7; no reliable D call. Germline CDR1 MNHNS, CDR2 SASEGT. Trimming took 5 bases from V and 7 from J, leaving 15 bases between them. The CDR3 sequence is 13 residues long. The CDR3 here is CASSIIPAGEQYF. The CDR3 DNA reads TGTGCCAGCAGTATTATTCCCGCCGGAGAGCAGTACTTC.

The V gene is TRBV5-1, the J gene TRBJ1-5; 9 nucleotides agree with TRBD1. The CDR3 covers 16 residues. With V trimmed by 4 bases and J by 2 bases, 7 bases remained unmatched. The germline gives CDR1 SGHRS, CDR2 YFSETQ. The CDR3 reads CASSPGQGMGNQPQHF. The DNA of the CDR3 is TGCGCCAGCAGCCCTGGACAGGGGATGGGCAATCAGCCCCAGCATTTT. Full variable domain (rest looked up from reference TRBV5-1 and TRBJ1-5): KAGVTQTPRYLIKTRGQQVTLSCSPISGHRSVSWYQQTPGQGLQFLFEYFSETQRNKGNFPGRFSGRQFSNSRSEMNVSTLELGDSALYLCASSPGQGMGNQPQHFGDGTRLSIL.

This clone came up once. V gene TRBV10-3 combines with J gene TRBJ2-1; D possibly uses TRBD1 or TRBD2 (5 bases each). Germline CDR1 reads ENHRY; CDR2 reads SYGVKD. The V and J ends lost 5 bases and 12 bases respectively, with 14 bases between them. The CDR3 loop spans 12 amino acids. The CDR3 DNA reads as TGTGCCATCAGTCTAACCGGGACCCGGCAGTTCTTC. It is translated as CAISLTGTRQFF.

The rearrangement uses TRBV6-6 and TRBJ1-5, with D possibly TRBD1 on 5 matching bases. Germline V gene lookup returns CDR1 MNHNY and CDR2 SVGAGI (reference sequence). CDR3 length: 16 residues. The ends were cut back, 2 bases at V and 2 bases at J, with 13 bases in the middle. The CDR3 coding sequence is TGTGCCAGCAGTTACCTTCGGGGCTCCGGCAATCAGCCCCAGCATTTT. Translation: CASSYLRGSGNQPQHF.

The chain has TRBV9 and TRBJ1-6; possible D gene TRBD1, 5 bases. CDR1 SGDLS and CDR2 YYNGEE come from the germline V gene. V lost 0 bases to trimming and J lost 4 bases, with 11 bases between them. The CDR3 totals 16 residues. CDR3 loop: CASSVGGSAYNSPLHF. The CDR3 DNA is TGTGCCAGCAGCGTAGGGGGGTCAGCATATAATTCACCCCTCCACTTT.

A few counts support this clone. This rearrangement joins TRBV18 to TRBJ2-7; no reliable D call. This CDR3 region has 14 residues. Trimming cost V 3 bases and J 0 bases, with 9 bases left between them. Germline lookup yields CDR1 KGHSH and CDR2 LQKENI. The CDR3, as DNA: TGTGCCAGCTCACCTGCGGCAGTCTCCTACGAGCAGTACTTC. This sequence encodes CASSPAAVSYEQYF.

The chain uses TRBV7-9 and TRBJ2-1; 9 nucleotides line up with TRBD2. The CDR3 consists of 15 residues. CDR1 and CDR2 (germline): SEHNR, FQNEAQ (reference sequence). V gave up 2 bases and J gave up 9 bases; unmatched junction bases: 8. As DNA, the CDR3 is TGTGCCAGCAGCTTAATCCGCGGGGGGGCGTTTGAGCAGTTCTTC. Its translation: CASSLIRGGAFEQFF.

The rearrangement uses TRBV18 and TRBJ2-3, with TRBD2 matching 8 bases. V lost 4 bases, J lost 9 bases, and 9 bases stayed unmatched. The CDR3 runs 14 residues. Germline-derived CDR1 and CDR2 are KGHSH and LQKENI. Here the CDR3 DNA reads TGTGCCAGCTCACTAGGACTAGCAGTCCGAACGCAGTATTTT. This sequence encodes CASSLGLAVRTQYF.